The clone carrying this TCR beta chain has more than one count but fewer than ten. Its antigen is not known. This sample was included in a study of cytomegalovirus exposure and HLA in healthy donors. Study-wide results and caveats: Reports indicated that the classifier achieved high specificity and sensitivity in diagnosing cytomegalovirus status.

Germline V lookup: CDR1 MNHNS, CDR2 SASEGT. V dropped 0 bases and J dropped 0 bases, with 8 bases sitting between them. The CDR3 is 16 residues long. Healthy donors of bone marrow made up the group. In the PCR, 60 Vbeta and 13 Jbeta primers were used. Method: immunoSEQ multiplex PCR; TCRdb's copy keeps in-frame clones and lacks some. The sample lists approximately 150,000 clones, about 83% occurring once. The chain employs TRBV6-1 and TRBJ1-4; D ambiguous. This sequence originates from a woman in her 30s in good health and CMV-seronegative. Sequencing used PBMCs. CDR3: CASSEAGITTNEKLFF. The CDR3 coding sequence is TGTGCCAGCAGTGAAGCGGGCATCACAACTAATGAAAAACTGTTTTTT.